This T cell receptor beta chain appears in the sequencing data of a study of graft-versus-host responses after intestinal transplantation. Clones were sequenced by immunoSEQ multiplex PCR, and TCRdb holds only the in-frame ones, with some missing. This table has approximately 75,000 clones, around 87% appearing once. V was cut by 1 base and J by 0 bases, with 12 bases left in between. The CDR3 is made up of 16 amino acids. Germline V lookup: CDR1 SEHNR, CDR2 FQNEAQ (reference sequence). With respect to this clone: As yet, its antigen is unknown.

The sequence came from a human donor who was the organ donor for an intestinal transplant. The V gene is TRBV7-9, the J gene TRBJ1-1; tentatively, D is TRBD1 (5 bases). Sequenced material: unstimulated CD8+ T cells sorted from spleen or lymph node cells, taken before transplant. The CDR3, as DNA: TGTGCCAGCAGCTTAGTAGGGGCAGCCCTGAACACTGAAGCTTTCTTT. It specifies CASSLVGAALNTEAFF.